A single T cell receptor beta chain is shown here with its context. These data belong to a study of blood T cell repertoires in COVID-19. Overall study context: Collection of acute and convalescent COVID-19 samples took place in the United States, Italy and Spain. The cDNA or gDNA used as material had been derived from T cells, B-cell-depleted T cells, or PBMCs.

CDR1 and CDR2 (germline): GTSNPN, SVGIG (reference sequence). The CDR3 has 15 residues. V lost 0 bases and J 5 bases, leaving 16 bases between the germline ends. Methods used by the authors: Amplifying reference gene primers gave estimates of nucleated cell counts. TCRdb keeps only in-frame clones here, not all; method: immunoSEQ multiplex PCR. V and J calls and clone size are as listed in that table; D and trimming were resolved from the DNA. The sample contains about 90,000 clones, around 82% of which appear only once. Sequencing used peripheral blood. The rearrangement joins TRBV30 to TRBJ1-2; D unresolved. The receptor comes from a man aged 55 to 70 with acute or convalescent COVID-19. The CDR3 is CAWSVLMASGYGYTF. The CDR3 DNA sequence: TGTGCCTGGAGTGTACTAATGGCCTCGGGGTATGGCTACACCTTC.